The 26 T cell receptor beta chains below come from one sample, sequenced in a study of cytomegalovirus exposure and HLA in healthy donors. The PCR made use of 60 Vbeta and 13 Jbeta primers. TCRdb keeps only in-frame clones here, not all; method: immunoSEQ multiplex PCR. Found here are about 150,000 clones, roughly 82% of them singletons; the top ten hold under 8.5%. The material sequenced was PBMCs. All receptors derive from a woman between 45 and 60 years old in good health and CMV-seropositive.

This chain connects TRBV6-1 to TRBJ2-7; 9 bases match TRBD2. Germline V gene sequence: CDR1 MNHNS, CDR2 SASEGT. This CDR3 is built from 18 residues. The junction had 12 bases not matched to a gene; V was cut back by 3 bases and J by 0 bases. CDR3 sequence: CASSEGLAGETLSYEQYF. The CDR3 nucleotides are TGTGCCAGCAGTGAGGGTTTAGCGGGGGAGACGCTCTCCTACGAGCAGTACTTC.

This sequence joins TRBV19 and TRBJ2-6, with a weak D call TRBD2 (6 bases). The CDR3 extends over 15 amino acids. V shed 5 bases and J shed 3 bases, with 11 bases lying between them. CDR1 LNHDA and CDR2 SQIVND come from the germline V gene (reference sequence). CDR3 in amino acids: CASSVRGYGANVLTF. In DNA form, the CDR3 reads TGTGCCAGTAGTGTGCGGGGCTATGGGGCCAACGTCCTGACTTTC.

J is TRBJ1-3 and V is TRBV6-5; maybe TRBD1 (5 bases). The V end lost 6 bases, the J end lost 3 bases, and 15 bases lay between the germline ends. The germline V gene has CDR1 MNHEY and CDR2 SVGAGI. CDR3 size: 15 residues. The DNA of the CDR3 is TGTGCCAGCAGCTTTAACGGGGGGAGTGGAAACACCATATATTTT. It is translated as CASSFNGGSGNTIYF.

Only one count was recorded for this clone. The chain uses TRBV19 and TRBJ1-2; 7 positions match TRBD1. Per germline, CDR1 LNHDA and CDR2 SQIVND (reference sequence). With 9 bases clipped from V and 4 bases from J, the junction kept 14 bases outside the gene matches. The CDR3 runs 15 residues. The CDR3 reads CASQRDSSLPYGYTF. CDR3 coding DNA: TGTGCCAGCCAACGGGACAGCTCACTTCCCTATGGCTACACCTTC.

This chain links TRBV7-9 with TRBJ1-2; a possible D gene is TRBD1 (6 bases). Trimming pared 5 bases from V and 4 bases from J, leaving 8 bases between. The CDR3 is made up of 12 amino acids. CDR1 and CDR2 (germline): SEHNR, FQNEAQ (reference sequence). The CDR3 loop reads CASSPDSYGYTF. CDR3 DNA: TGTGCCAGCAGCCCGGACAGCTATGGCTACACCTTC.

In its sample, this clone was seen a few times. Here the CDR3 DNA reads TGTGCCAGCAGTGATTACTTACGTCGGGGGACGTCGGACACCGGGGAGCTGTTTTTT. It codes for CASSDYLRRGTSDTGELFF. The chain carries TRBV2 and TRBJ2-2; tentatively, D is TRBD2 (6 bases). Trimming cost V 3 bases and J 3 bases, with 23 bases left between them. The CDR3 contains 19 residues. The germline V gene encodes CDR1 SNHLY and CDR2 FYNNEI. Based on the CDR3 plus reference TRBV2 and TRBJ2-2, the full variable domain is EPEVTQTPSHQVTQMGQEVILRCVPISNHLYFYWYRQILGQKVEFLVSFYNNEISEKSEIFDDQFSVERPDGSNFTLKIRSTKLEDSAMYFCASSDYLRRGTSDTGELFFGEGSRLTVL.

This rearrangement joins TRBV19 to TRBJ1-1; 10 bases are a match to TRBD1. V was clipped by 4 bases and J by 4 bases; unmatched bases: 12. In germline, CDR1 is LNHDA, CDR2 SQIVND (reference sequence). CDR3 length equals 17 residues. CDR3 in amino acids: CASSKRGGQGPSTEAFF. The DNA for the CDR3 is TGTGCCAGTAGTAAGAGGGGGGGACAGGGGCCCTCCACTGAAGCTTTCTTT.

V gene TRBV30 combines with J gene TRBJ2-2; D gene ambiguous. Trimming pared 0 bases from V and 7 bases from J, leaving 6 bases between. This CDR3 has 12 amino acids. Germline CDR1 GTSNPN, CDR2 SVGIG (reference sequence). CDR3 sequence: CAWSVHIGELFF. Here the CDR3 DNA reads TGTGCCTGGAGTGTACACATCGGGGAGCTGTTTTTT.

This chain links TRBV15 with TRBJ1-2; D gene ambiguous. CDR1 is LNHNV and CDR2 is YYDKDF in the germline V gene (reference sequence). This CDR3 has 14 residues. Trimming stripped 1 base from V and 6 bases from J, with 12 bases between. The CDR3 sequence is CATSRGGSLDGYTF. Written as DNA, the CDR3 is TGTGCCACCAGCAGAGGAGGGTCATTGGATGGCTACACCTTC.

The rearrangement joins TRBV7-9 to TRBJ2-1, with 8 positions matching TRBD1. Germline V lookup: CDR1 SEHNR, CDR2 FQNEAQ (reference sequence). This CDR3 comprises 14 residues. Trimming cost V 3 bases and J 9 bases; bases outside gene matches: 7. CDR3 sequence: CASSFKDRAREQFF. The CDR3 nucleotides are TGTGCCAGCAGCTTTAAGGACAGGGCCCGTGAGCAGTTCTTC.

This chain connects TRBV20-1 to TRBJ1-1; D gene ambiguous. The CDR3 has 9 residues. Germline-derived CDR1 and CDR2 are DFQATT and SNEGSKA (reference sequence). The ends were cut back, 8 bases at V and 4 bases at J, with 5 bases in the middle. The CDR3 loop reads CSPRTEAFF. In DNA, the CDR3 is TGCAGTCCCCGCACTGAAGCTTTCTTT.

This clone occurred once. V and J are TRBV5-5 and TRBJ2-2; unclear D gene. This CDR3 is 12 amino acids long. Germline V gives CDR1 SGHKS, CDR2 YYEKEE (reference sequence). V was cut by 4 bases and J by 6 bases, with 7 bases left in between. In DNA form, the CDR3 reads TGTGCCAGCAGCAGGAGTTCCGGGGAGCTGTTTTTT. Residues: CASSRSSGELFF.

The chain combines TRBV27 with TRBJ2-7; 9 nucleotides line up with TRBD1. This CDR3 is 15 amino acids long. Per germline, CDR1 MNHEY and CDR2 SMNVEV (reference sequence). After removal of 5 bases from V and 3 bases from J, the junction contained 8 bases not matched to a gene. CDR3 DNA: TGTGCCAGCAGTACTCCCGGGACAGGGCTCTACGAGCAGTACTTC. Translating gives CASSTPGTGLYEQYF.

The chain joins TRBV19 to TRBJ1-1; no firm D call. This CDR3 has 16 amino acids. V was cut by 10 bases and J by 4 bases, with 25 bases left in between. CDR1 and CDR2 from the germline V gene are LNHDA and SQIVND (reference sequence). The CDR3 protein is CATTAPDKTGSTEAFF. The DNA of the CDR3 is TGTGCCACTACGGCCCCAGACAAAACGGGGAGCACTGAAGCTTTCTTT.

This clone was seen a handful of times. The chain couples TRBV25-1 to TRBJ1-1; the D gene is possibly TRBD1 (5 bases). Germline CDR1 reads MGHDK; CDR2 reads SYGVNS. The CDR3 is 12 amino acids. V was trimmed by 6 bases and J by 6 bases, leaving 11 bases between them. The CDR3 loop is CASRDQGPEAFF. In nucleotides, the CDR3 is TGTGCCAGCAGAGACCAGGGTCCTGAAGCTTTCTTT.

The chain carries TRBV29-1 and TRBJ2-1; tentative D call: TRBD1 (5 bases). The CDR3 length is 10 residues. Trimming removed 7 bases from V and 5 bases from J, with 6 bases in between. Per the germline V gene, CDR1 is SQVTM and CDR2 is ANQGSEA. The CDR3 loop is CSGGDNEQFF. CDR3 in DNA: TGCAGCGGGGGCGACAATGAGCAGTTCTTC.

The table lists this clone with a few counts. The CDR3 loop reads CASSLTGGEAFF. DNA for the CDR3: TGCGCCAGCAGCTTGACTGGGGGGGAAGCTTTCTTT. The V and J genes are TRBV5-1 and TRBJ1-1; possible D gene TRBD1, 5 bases. The V end was cut by 1 base, the J end by 8 bases, with 9 bases between. The germline V gene encodes CDR1 SGHRS and CDR2 YFSETQ. The CDR3 covers 12 residues.

The chain combines TRBV6-1 with TRBJ2-7; TRBD2 aligns across 7 bases. V gave up 6 bases and J gave up 3 bases; unmatched junction bases: 8. Per the germline V gene, CDR1 is MNHNS and CDR2 is SASEGT. The CDR3 loop spans 14 amino acids. The CDR3, as DNA: TGTGCCAGCAGCCCAGCGGGGCGCGGCTACGAGCAGTACTTC. This sequence encodes CASSPAGRGYEQYF.

The CDR3 loop is CASIRGDYGYTF. The CDR3, as DNA: TGTGCCAGCATCAGGGGGGACTATGGCTACACCTTC. The chain employs TRBV2 and TRBJ1-2; 7 bases line up with TRBD1. J was trimmed by 3 bases and V by 7 bases; bases with no gene match: 2. CDR1 is SNHLY and CDR2 is FYNNEI in the germline V gene. The CDR3 totals 12 residues.

There are a few counts of this clone. Within the sample, other DNA sequences also encode this same CDR3. The chain carries TRBV30 and TRBJ1-6; 9 bases are shared with TRBD1. The CDR3 spans 14 residues. V was clipped by 0 bases and J by 6 bases; unmatched bases: 0. CDR1 and CDR2 (germline): GTSNPN, SVGIG (reference sequence). The CDR3 loop is CAWSVDRGNSPLHF. CDR3 coding DNA: TGTGCCTGGAGTGTGGACAGGGGTAATTCACCCCTCCACTTT.

This chain links TRBV15 with TRBJ1-4; TRBD1 aligns across 7 bases. V dropped 2 bases and J dropped 13; count of bases not matched to a gene: 4. In germline, CDR1 is LNHNV, CDR2 YYDKDF (reference sequence). CDR3 length equals 12 residues. The CDR3 here is CATSRRQGGLFF. CDR3 bases: TGTGCCACCAGCAGACGACAGGGAGGACTGTTTTTT.

CDR3 bases: TGTGCCAGCAGTCCCACAGGGGAGTATGGCTACACCTTC. Encoded protein: CASSPTGEYGYTF. The chain has TRBV6-6 and TRBJ1-2, with 7 bases aligning to TRBD1. Germline loops: CDR1 MNHNY, CDR2 SVGAGI (reference sequence). Trimming took 5 bases from V and 5 from J; bases not matched to a gene: 5. The CDR3 has 13 residues.

The chain is built from TRBV29-1 and TRBJ2-1; TRBD1 is a possible D gene (6 bases). Deletions cut 4 bases from V and 8 bases from J, with 18 bases between. CDR3 length equals 14 residues. The germline gives CDR1 SQVTM, CDR2 ANQGSEA. This chain's CDR3 is CSVGPTGGIDEQFF. CDR3 in DNA: TGCAGCGTTGGGCCGACAGGAGGCATCGATGAGCAGTTCTTC.

This clone was seen once. The gene calls are TRBV30 and TRBJ2-6, with 7 bases fitting TRBD1. The ends lost 7 bases at V and 2 bases at J; junction bases unmatched: 5. Per the germline V gene, CDR1 is GTSNPN and CDR2 is SVGIG (reference sequence). CDR3 length: 14 amino acids. The CDR3 DNA reads as TGTGCCTCCACAGGGGCCACTGGGGCCAACGTCCTGACTTTC. This encodes CASTGATGANVLTF.

This clone was counted a few times. CDR3 protein: CASSLLGLAGSYEQYF. The CDR3 DNA reads TGTGCCAGCAGCTTGCTGGGACTAGCGGGGAGCTACGAGCAGTACTTC. The V and J genes are TRBV5-6 and TRBJ2-7, with 13 positions matching TRBD2. The CDR3 runs to 16 residues. The V and J ends lost 1 base and 3 bases, in that order; junction bases with no gene match: 4. CDR1 and CDR2 from the germline V gene are SGHDT and YYEEEE.

This clone appeared once. The gene calls are TRBV5-1 and TRBJ2-2; 8 bases match TRBD1. The CDR3 runs 14 residues. Germline values: CDR1 SGHRS, CDR2 YFSETQ. V gave up 5 bases and J gave up 7 bases; unmatched junction bases: 7. The CDR3 sequence: CASSGRGLDGELFF. In DNA form, the CDR3 reads TGCGCCAGCAGTGGCAGGGGGCTTGACGGGGAGCTGTTTTTT.